This T cell receptor beta chain was documented in a study of blood T cells in healthy people across ages. It was with a sample-barcoded 5' primer and a J-beta primer mix that a second PCR of roughly 6 to 12 cycles was run. TCRdb redid the calling of the 5' RACE reads with MiXCR, one entry per CDR3 protein. The data hold about 940,000 distinct CDR3 sequences, with around 48% observed a single time. Overall study results and limits: Expanded clonotype shifts may have been confounded, as the donors had an unknown CMV status. Because sorting was not performed, PBMCs prevented conclusive naive versus antigen-experienced comparison. While age rose, TCR beta diversity per million T cells dropped in a roughly linear way.

From germline, CDR1 is SQVTM and CDR2 ANQGSEA. CDR3 size: 15 residues. Worth noting for this clonotype: Its antigen is unknown.

Every participating donor contributed approximately 10 milliliters of peripheral blood through a draw. The chain has TRBV29-1 and TRBJ2-1; 7 bases match TRBD2. The J call may be in error: the DNA end matches TRBJ2-7 better. This TCR was sampled from a man in his thirties or forties in good health. The specimen sequenced was blood. The CDR3 loop reads CSVVPSGYSYNEQYF. The CDR3, as DNA: TGCAGCGTTGTGCCTAGCGGATACTCCTACAATGAGCAGTACTTC.